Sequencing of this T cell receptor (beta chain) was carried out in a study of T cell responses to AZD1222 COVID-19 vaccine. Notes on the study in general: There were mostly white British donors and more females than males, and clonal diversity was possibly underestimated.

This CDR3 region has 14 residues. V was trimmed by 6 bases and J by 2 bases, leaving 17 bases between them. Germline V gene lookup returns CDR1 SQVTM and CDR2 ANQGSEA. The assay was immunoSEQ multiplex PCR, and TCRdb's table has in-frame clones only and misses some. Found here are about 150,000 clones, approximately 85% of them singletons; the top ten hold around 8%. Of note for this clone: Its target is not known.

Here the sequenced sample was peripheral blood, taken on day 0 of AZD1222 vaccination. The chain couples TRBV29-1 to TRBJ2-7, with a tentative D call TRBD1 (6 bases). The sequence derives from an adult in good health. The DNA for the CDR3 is TGCAGCGTGGGGCCAAGGCAGGGGCCCTACGAGCAGTACTTC. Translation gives CSVGPRQGPYEQYF.